The rows below give T cell receptor beta chains drawn from one sample of a study of T cell responses to AZD1222 COVID-19 vaccine. Profiled with immunoSEQ multiplex PCR; TCRdb holds only in-frame clones, not every one. The sample yields roughly 150,000 clones, 80% to 90% seen once. The sample consisted of peripheral blood, taken on day 0 of AZD1222 vaccination. Receptor source: an adult in good health. Both conserved end residues are part of each CDR3. Each record gives: CDR3 protein, CDR3 DNA, J gene, V gene, D gene, clone size. A D gene is named only where the DNA matches it firmly. A clone size is listed for some rows: how often the clone was seen (once, few, many), or a class if it is expanded.

cdr3_aa: CASSLAGVANEKLFF
cdr3_nt: TGTGCCAGCAGCTTAGCTGGGGTGGCTAATGAAAAACTGTTTTTT
j_call: TRBJ1-4
v_call: TRBV7-9
d_call: .
clone_size: .

cdr3_aa: CASSEAGAPDTQYF
cdr3_nt: TGTGCCAGCAGTGAAGCGGGGGCCCCAGATACGCAGTATTTT
j_call: TRBJ2-3
v_call: TRBV6-4
d_call: TRBD2
clone_size: .

cdr3_aa: CASSLGQPYEQYF
cdr3_nt: TGTGCCAGCAGCTTAGGACAGCCCTACGAGCAGTACTTC
j_call: TRBJ2-7
v_call: TRBV11-3
d_call: .
clone_size: few

cdr3_aa: CASRLLPGLDNEQFF
cdr3_nt: TGTGCCAGTAGACTGCTTCCGGGTCTGGACAATGAGCAGTTCTTC
j_call: TRBJ2-1
v_call: TRBV19
d_call: .
clone_size: .

cdr3_aa: CASSLGPGAKTTEAFF
cdr3_nt: TGTGCCAGCAGCTTAGGCCCCGGGGCAAAGACCACTGAAGCTTTCTTT
j_call: TRBJ1-1
v_call: TRBV7-8
d_call: .
clone_size: .

cdr3_aa: CASKWTAHQETQYF
cdr3_nt: TGCGCCAGCAAATGGACGGCCCACCAAGAGACCCAGTACTTC
j_call: TRBJ2-5
v_call: TRBV5-1
d_call: .
clone_size: .

cdr3_aa: CASSSPDPITNF
cdr3_nt: TGTGCCAGCAGCTCCCCTGACCCGATTACGAACTTC
j_call: TRBJ2-5
v_call: TRBV7-9
d_call: .
clone_size: .

cdr3_aa: CASSSAANGDQPQHF
cdr3_nt: TGTGCCAGCAGCTCCGCAGCCAATGGGGATCAGCCCCAGCATTTT
j_call: TRBJ1-5
v_call: TRBV7-9
d_call: .
clone_size: .

cdr3_aa: CASSVCRGRSMPSTEAFF
cdr3_nt: TGCGCCAGCAGTGTTTGCAGGGGGAGGTCTATGCCGAGCACTGAAGCTTTCTTT
j_call: TRBJ1-1
v_call: TRBV10-1
d_call: TRBD1
clone_size: .

cdr3_aa: CASSPDSSNQPQHF
cdr3_nt: TGTGCCAGCAGCCCAGACAGTAGCAATCAGCCCCAGCATTTT
j_call: TRBJ1-5
v_call: TRBV6-5
d_call: .
clone_size: .

cdr3_aa: CASSEDLHNEQFF
cdr3_nt: TGTGCCAGCAGTGAAGATTTACACAATGAGCAGTTCTTC
j_call: TRBJ2-1
v_call: TRBV6-1
d_call: .
clone_size: .

cdr3_aa: CASSLVRGGDTQYF
cdr3_nt: TGTGCCAGCAGTTTAGTACGGGGGGGCGATACGCAGTATTTT
j_call: TRBJ2-3
v_call: TRBV28
d_call: TRBD2
clone_size: .

cdr3_aa: CASISGTGMNTEAFF
cdr3_nt: TGTGCCAGTATATCCGGGACAGGGATGAACACTGAAGCTTTCTTT
j_call: TRBJ1-1
v_call: TRBV19
d_call: TRBD1
clone_size: .

cdr3_aa: CSASGRDNEKLFF
cdr3_nt: TGCAGCGCCTCAGGACGGGATAATGAAAAACTGTTTTTT
j_call: TRBJ1-4
v_call: TRBV29-1
d_call: .
clone_size: .